The sequence of this T cell receptor (beta chain) was determined in a study of blood T cells in healthy people across ages. This clonotype was seen a handful of times. Then a second PCR, running roughly 7 to 11 cycles, was carried out with a sample-barcoded 5' primer and a J-beta primer mix. MiXCR was run by TCRdb on the 5' RACE reads, yielding one entry per CDR3 protein. Among 900,000 to 950,000 distinct CDR3 sequences, 25% to 35% were seen once, and the ten largest hold around 9.6%. These same data were also listed under a study on T cells of mothers and their children.

Specimen: blood. This TCR was recovered from a woman between 40 and 55 years old in good health.

CDR3 sequence: CASSRGFTEAFF. Here the CDR3 DNA reads TGTGCCAGCAGTAGGGGTTTCACTGAAGCTTTCTTT. The chain recombines TRBV2 with TRBJ1-1; a possible D gene is TRBD1 (5 bases). Germline V gives CDR1 SNHLY, CDR2 FYNNEI. The ends were cut back, 5 bases at V and 4 bases at J, with 8 bases in the middle. This CDR3 has 12 amino acids.